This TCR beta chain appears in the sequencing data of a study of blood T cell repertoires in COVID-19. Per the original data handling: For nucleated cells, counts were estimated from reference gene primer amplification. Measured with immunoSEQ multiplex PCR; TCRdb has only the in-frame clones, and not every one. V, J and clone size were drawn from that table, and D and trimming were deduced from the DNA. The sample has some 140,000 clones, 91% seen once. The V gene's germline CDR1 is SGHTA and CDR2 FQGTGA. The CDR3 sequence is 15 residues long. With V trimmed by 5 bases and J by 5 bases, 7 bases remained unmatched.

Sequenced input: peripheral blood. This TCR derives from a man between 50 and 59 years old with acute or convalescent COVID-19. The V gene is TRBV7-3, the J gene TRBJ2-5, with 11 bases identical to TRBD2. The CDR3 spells CASSPGLAETETQYF. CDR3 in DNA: TGTGCCAGCAGCCCGGGACTAGCGGAAACGGAGACCCAGTACTTC. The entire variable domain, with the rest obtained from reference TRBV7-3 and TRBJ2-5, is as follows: GAGVSQTPSNKVTEKGKYVELRCDPISGHTALYWYRQSLGQGPEFLIYFQGTGAADDSGLPNDRFFAVRPEGSVSTLKIQRTERGDSAVYLCASSPGLAETETQYFGPGTRLLVL.